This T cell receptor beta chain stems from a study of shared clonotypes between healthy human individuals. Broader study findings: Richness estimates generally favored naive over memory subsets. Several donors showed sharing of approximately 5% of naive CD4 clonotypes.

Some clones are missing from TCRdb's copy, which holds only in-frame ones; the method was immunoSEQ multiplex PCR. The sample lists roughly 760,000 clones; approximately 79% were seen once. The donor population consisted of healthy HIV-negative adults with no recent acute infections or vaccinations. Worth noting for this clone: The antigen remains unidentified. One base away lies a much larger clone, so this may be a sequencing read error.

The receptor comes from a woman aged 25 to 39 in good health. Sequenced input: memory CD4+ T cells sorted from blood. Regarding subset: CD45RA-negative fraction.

The CDR3 is CASSLGQDQETQYF. CDR3 sequence (DNA): TGTGCCAGCAGCTTGGGGCAGGACCAAGAGACCCAGTACTTC. This chain links TRBV5-5 with TRBJ2-5; D ambiguous. The ends were cut back, 0 bases at V and 0 bases at J, with 6 bases in the middle. Per the germline V gene, CDR1 is SGHKS and CDR2 is YYEKEE (reference sequence). CDR3 length: 14 amino acids.